This T cell receptor beta chain was recorded in a study of breast tumors, draining lymph nodes, adjacent tissues. Study observations and caveats: The data were judged consistent with most tumor T cells coming from lymph node and expanding in tumor.

CDR1 SEHNR and CDR2 FQNEAQ come from the germline V gene (reference sequence). Deletions cut 0 bases from V and 2 bases from J, with 7 bases between. The CDR3 spans 14 residues. To note about this clonotype: The antigen is unknown. Given a much more abundant clone one base away, this may be a read error. The conserved phenylalanine or tryptophan is not found at the CDR3 terminus, so this likely reflects a read error.

Axillary draining lymph nodes of breast cancer patients supplied the node samples. MiXCR was run by TCRdb on the multiplex PCR reads, yielding one entry per CDR3 protein. Here the sample spans under 300,000 distinct CDR3 sequences, nearly 35% being singletons. This clonotype was sampled from a female donor with breast cancer. Some clones in this sample may be carry-over from other donors' samples. Specimen: axillary lymph node tissue. The chain carries TRBV7-9 and TRBJ2-5; D not certain. CDR3 DNA sequence: TGTGCCAGCAGCTTAGCTTTTGGGCAAGAGACCCAGTACCTC. Translated: CASSLAFGQETQYL.